One sample yielded the 18 T cell receptor beta chains listed below, sequenced in a study of cytomegalovirus exposure and HLA in healthy donors. The PCR had 60 Vbeta and 13 Jbeta primers. This table comes from immunoSEQ multiplex PCR, and its TCRdb copy is limited to in-frame clones, with some not included. The sample consists of a few hundred thousand clones, roughly 80% of them appearing once. The material sequenced was PBMCs. These receptors were obtained from a girl aged 2 to 9 in good health and CMV-seronegative.

V usage is TRBV4-1 and J usage is TRBJ2-7, with TRBD2 matching over 7 bases. The CDR3 extends over 14 amino acids. V lost 8 bases to trimming and J lost 2 bases; unmatched junction nucleotides: 9. Germline V gives CDR1 MGHRA, CDR2 YSYEKL. CDR3 region: CASRGTKRPYEQYF. For the CDR3, the DNA is TGCGCCAGCCGAGGGACTAAAAGGCCCTACGAGCAGTACTTC.

The rearrangement joins TRBV10-3 to TRBJ1-5, with 7 bases aligning to TRBD1. The germline gives CDR1 ENHRY, CDR2 SYGVKD. The trim removed 6 bases at V and 3 bases at J, leaving 11 bases unmatched. The CDR3 is 16 amino acids. Here the CDR3 reads CAISSEMTGFNQPQHF. CDR3 nucleotide sequence: TGTGCCATCAGCTCTGAGATGACAGGGTTCAATCAGCCCCAGCATTTT.

In DNA, the CDR3 is TGCGCCAGCAGCTTGACTAGTTACAATGAGCAGTTCTTC. Translated, it gives CASSLTSYNEQFF. The V call is TRBV5-1, the J call TRBJ2-1; maybe TRBD2 (5 bases). The CDR3 totals 13 residues. Germline CDR1 and CDR2: SGHRS and YFSETQ. Trimming removed 1 base from V and 4 bases from J, with 6 bases in between. The entire variable domain, with the rest obtained from reference TRBV5-1 and TRBJ2-1, is as follows: KAGVTQTPRYLIKTRGQQVTLSCSPISGHRSVSWYQQTPGQGLQFLFEYFSETQRNKGNFPGRFSGRQFSNSRSEMNVSTLELGDSALYLCASSLTSYNEQFFGPGTRLTVL.

CDR3 loop: CASSWTGGTGNTIYF. In nucleotides, the CDR3 is TGTGCCAGCAGTTGGACAGGGGGTACTGGAAACACCATATATTTT. This chain joins TRBV28 and TRBJ1-3; 10 nucleotides match TRBD1. CDR3 length equals 15 residues. Per the germline V gene, CDR1 is MDHEN and CDR2 is SYDVKM. V was clipped by 4 bases and J by 2 bases; unmatched bases: 2.

V is TRBV11-1 and J is TRBJ2-7, with TRBD1 identical over 7 bases. The CDR3 totals 16 residues. Trimming removed 2 bases from V and 0 bases from J; junction bases left unmatched: 7. CDR1 and CDR2 (germline): SGHAT, FQDESV (reference sequence). The CDR3 sequence: CASSLTGQLSSYEQYF. Here the CDR3 DNA reads TGTGCCAGCAGCTTAACGGGACAGCTGAGCTCCTACGAGCAGTACTTC.

V is TRBV6-5 and J is TRBJ1-2, with D unclear. The CDR3 runs 14 residues. Trimming left V 6 bases short and J 5 bases short, with 16 bases between. Germline CDR1 is MNHEY and CDR2 is SVGAGI. This CDR3 is CASRKPTSGYGYTF. CDR3 DNA sequence: TGTGCCAGCAGAAAGCCCACAAGCGGTTATGGCTACACCTTC.

Here the CDR3 DNA reads TGTGCCAGCAGCCCCGGGACAGGGAATTTTTGGGCTAATGAAAAACTGTTTTTT. Residues: CASSPGTGNFWANEKLFF. The chain links TRBV7-8 to TRBJ1-4; 9 bases are a match to TRBD1. Germline trimming cut 5 bases from V and 3 bases from J; bases unmatched to any gene: 13. This CDR3 region has 18 residues. Germline-derived CDR1 and CDR2 are SGHVS and FQNEAQ.

V is TRBV28 and J is TRBJ2-3; perhaps TRBD2 as D (6 bases). The V end was cut by 7 bases, the J end by 2 bases, with 16 bases between. Germline CDR1 is MDHEN and CDR2 is SYDVKM. This CDR3 has 15 amino acids. CDR3 protein: CASNGWREHTDTQYF. The CDR3 coding sequence is TGTGCCAGCAACGGGTGGCGGGAACACACAGATACGCAGTATTTT.

This chain connects TRBV9 to TRBJ2-2; unclear D gene. There are 17 residues in the CDR3. The V end was cut by 4 bases, the J end by 3 bases, with 19 bases between. Germline CDR1 SGDLS, CDR2 YYNGEE. The CDR3 region has the DNA TGTGCCAGCAGCCCGCGCCTTGAGGCCGACTACACCGGGGAGCTGTTTTTT. It is translated as CASSPRLEADYTGELFF.

The chain carries TRBV5-1 and TRBJ2-7; 9 bases match TRBD2. Trimming cost V 0 bases and J 2 bases; bases outside gene matches: 12. Germline CDR1 is SGHRS and CDR2 is YFSETQ. This CDR3 has 18 residues. The CDR3 DNA follows: TGCGCCAGCAGCTTGGCCGTGAGGGCTAGCGGGGCTCCCTACGAGCAGTACTTC. Translating gives CASSLAVRASGAPYEQYF.

In its sample, this clone was seen once. V is TRBV9 and J is TRBJ2-5, with 7 bases that match TRBD1. J lost 5 bases, V lost 0 bases, and 4 bases had no gene match. CDR1 SGDLS and CDR2 YYNGEE come from the germline V gene. This CDR3 is built from 14 residues. CDR3 DNA sequence: TGTGCCAGCAGCGTAGAAGGGGGCGGGGAGACCCAGTACTTC. Its protein is CASSVEGGGETQYF.

This clone was seen a handful of times. The V call is TRBV21-1, the J call TRBJ1-2. TRBV21-1 is tagged as a pseudogene. The CDR3 runs 13 residues. The CDR3 nucleotides read TGTGCCAGCAGCCCGACCCGGAGCTATGGCTACACCTTC. Protein product: CASSPTRSYGYTF.

This chain joins TRBV6-1 and TRBJ1-1, with unresolved D. The CDR3 extends over 13 amino acids. Per the germline V gene, CDR1 is MNHNS and CDR2 is SASEGT. The ends were cut back, 4 bases at V and 7 bases at J, with 13 bases in the middle. The CDR3 nucleotides are TGTGCCAGCAGTGCCGGGTTCCTTGGTGAAGCTTTCTTT. Translation: CASSAGFLGEAFF.

The gene calls are TRBV30 and TRBJ2-3; 8 bases fit TRBD2. The CDR3 has 21 amino acids. After removal of 0 bases from V and 0 bases from J, the junction contained 20 bases not matched to a gene. Per germline, CDR1 GTSNPN and CDR2 SVGIG (reference sequence). CDR3 DNA: TGTGCCTGGAGTGTCCCAATACCCGAGCGGGAGTCAATCTCTAGCACAGATACGCAGTATTTT. Protein: CAWSVPIPERESISSTDTQYF.

This chain links TRBV28 with TRBJ1-5; 8 bases align to TRBD1. Germline V gene sequence: CDR1 MDHEN, CDR2 SYDVKM. The CDR3 is 17 residues long. Germline trimming cut 6 bases from V and 6 bases from J; bases unmatched to any gene: 16. CDR3 in DNA: TGTGCCAGCAGGGATGCTCAGGGGGCAAGAACAACTCAGCCCCAGCATTTT. Residues: CASRDAQGARTTQPQHF. The entire variable domain, with the rest obtained from reference TRBV28 and TRBJ1-5, is as follows: DVKVTQSSRYLVKRTGEKVFLECVQDMDHENMFWYRQDPGLGLRLIYFSYDVKMKEKGDIPEGYSVSREKKERFSLILESASTNQTSMYLCASRDAQGARTTQPQHFGDGTRLSIL.

V gene TRBV7-8 combines with J gene TRBJ2-2; 11 bases fit TRBD2. The CDR3 runs 19 residues. Per the germline V gene, CDR1 is SGHVS and CDR2 is FQNEAQ. Trimming took 4 bases from V and 2 from J; bases not matched to a gene: 12. The CDR3 loop is CASSSSSGGTLINTGELFF. CDR3 sequence (DNA): TGTGCCAGCAGCTCCTCTAGCGGGGGGACACTTATAAACACCGGGGAGCTGTTTTTT.

The rearrangement uses TRBV29-1 and TRBJ2-7; 11 bases align to TRBD2. The CDR3 is 15 residues long. Per germline, CDR1 SQVTM and CDR2 ANQGSEA. The V gene end was trimmed by 2 bases and the J gene end by 2 bases; junction bases not matched to a gene: 5. The CDR3 protein is CSVESRLAGTYEQYF. DNA for the CDR3: TGCAGCGTTGAATCCCGACTAGCGGGGACCTACGAGCAGTACTTC.

The CDR3, as DNA: TGCGCCAGCAGCTTGGAGGGACAGGCCTTTTGGGCCTTCGAGCAGTACTTC. Translating gives CASSLEGQAFWAFEQYF. J is TRBJ2-7 and V is TRBV5-1; 8 positions agree with TRBD1. Losses at the gene ends were 0 bases for V and 6 bases for J; bases not matched to a gene: 14. The CDR3 is 17 amino acids. Germline loops: CDR1 SGHRS, CDR2 YFSETQ.